This section outlines one T cell receptor (beta chain) sequence together with its context. Authors' processing steps: Amplification of reference gene primers provided the estimated nucleated cell counts. The data were produced by immunoSEQ multiplex PCR, yet TCRdb's version contains in-frame clones alone and is incomplete. V and J calls and clone size follow that table, whereas D and trimming were derived from the DNA. This sample has approximately 110,000 clones, with approximately 82% found just once. This CDR3 spans 14 amino acids. V lost 1 base and J 0 bases, leaving 8 bases between the germline ends. Germline-derived CDR1 and CDR2 are SQVTM and ANQGSEA. This entry belongs to a study of blood T cell repertoires in COVID-19.

The source is a woman between 55 and 75 years old with acute or convalescent COVID-19. The chain couples TRBV29-1 to TRBJ2-3; D is unclear. Sequenced sample: peripheral blood. CDR3 DNA: TGCAGCGTTGAAGTTCCAATTAGCACAGATACGCAGTATTTT. Its protein is CSVEVPISTDTQYF.